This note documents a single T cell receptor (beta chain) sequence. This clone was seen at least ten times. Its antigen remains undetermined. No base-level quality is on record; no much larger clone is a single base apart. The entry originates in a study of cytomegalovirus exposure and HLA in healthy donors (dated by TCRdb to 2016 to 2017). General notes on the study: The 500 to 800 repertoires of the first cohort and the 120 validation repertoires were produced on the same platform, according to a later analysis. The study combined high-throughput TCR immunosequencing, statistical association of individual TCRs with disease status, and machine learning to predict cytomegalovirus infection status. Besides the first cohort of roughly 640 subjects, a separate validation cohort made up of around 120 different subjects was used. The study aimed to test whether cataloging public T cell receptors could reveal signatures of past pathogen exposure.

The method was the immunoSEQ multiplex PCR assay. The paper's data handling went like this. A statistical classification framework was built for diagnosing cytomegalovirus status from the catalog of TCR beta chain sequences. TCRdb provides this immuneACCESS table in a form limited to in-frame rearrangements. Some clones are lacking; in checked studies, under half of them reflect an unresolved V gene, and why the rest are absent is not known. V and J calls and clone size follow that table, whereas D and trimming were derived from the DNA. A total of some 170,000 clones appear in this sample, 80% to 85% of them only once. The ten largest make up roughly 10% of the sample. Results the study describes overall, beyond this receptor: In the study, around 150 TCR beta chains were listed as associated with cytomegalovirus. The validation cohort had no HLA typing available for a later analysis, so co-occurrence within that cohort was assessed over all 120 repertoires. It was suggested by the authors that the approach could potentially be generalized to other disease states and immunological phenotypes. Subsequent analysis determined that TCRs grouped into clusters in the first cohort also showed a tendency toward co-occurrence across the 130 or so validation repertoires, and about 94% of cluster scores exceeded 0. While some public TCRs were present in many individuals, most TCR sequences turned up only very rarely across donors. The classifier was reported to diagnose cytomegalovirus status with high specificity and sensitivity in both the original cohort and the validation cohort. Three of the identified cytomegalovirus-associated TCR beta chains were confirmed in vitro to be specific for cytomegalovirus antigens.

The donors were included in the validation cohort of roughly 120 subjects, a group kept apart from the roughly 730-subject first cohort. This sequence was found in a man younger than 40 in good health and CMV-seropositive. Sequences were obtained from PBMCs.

The CDR3 loop reads CASSILAGVNYEQYF. The sequence in DNA is TGCGCCAGCAGCATACTAGCGGGAGTTAACTACGAGCAGTACTTC. The receptor chain draws on TRBV5-1 and TRBJ2-7, and TRBD2 aligns with 11 junction nucleotides. CDR1 and CDR2 were assigned from the germline V gene as SGHRS and YFSETQ. V has 4 bases trimmed and J has 3 bases trimmed; junction bases matching no gene number 6. Reading from cysteine to phenylalanine, the CDR3 counts 15 amino acids. The entry retains the CDR3 DNA only, 45 bases that are in frame from base 1.